The clone carrying this T cell receptor (beta chain) was counted between two and nine times. Its antigen remains unknown. This sample is part of a study of T cells in Graves' hyperthyroidism and ophthalmopathy. Findings and limits, study-wide: Ophthalmopathy stood apart from stable hyperthyroidism in a 13 V-J model.

Regions amplified from RNA transcripts were the TCR beta CDR3 regions. HTBI primers were the set used in a first-round RT-PCR of the TCR CDR3. TCRdb reanalysed the multiplex PCR reads using MiXCR and keeps one entry per CDR3 protein. Of 370,000 or so distinct CDR3 sequences listed, less than 20% were seen once; the top ten hold about 27%. PBMCs were sourced from around 10 ml fresh peripheral blood. The CDR3 covers 15 residues. Germline V CDR1 and CDR2: SEHNR, FQNEAQ (reference sequence). V lost 5 bases and J lost 1, with 14 bases in between. This clonotype was obtained from a woman younger than 30 with Graves' hyperthyroidism that later progressed to Graves' ophthalmopathy. The J gene is TRBJ1-1, the V gene TRBV7-9; D is undetermined. The sequenced material came from blood. The CDR3 coding sequence is TGTGCCAGCAGCCCCTCAGCAGGTGGGAACACTGAAGCTTTCTTT. It translates to CASSPSAGGNTEAFF.